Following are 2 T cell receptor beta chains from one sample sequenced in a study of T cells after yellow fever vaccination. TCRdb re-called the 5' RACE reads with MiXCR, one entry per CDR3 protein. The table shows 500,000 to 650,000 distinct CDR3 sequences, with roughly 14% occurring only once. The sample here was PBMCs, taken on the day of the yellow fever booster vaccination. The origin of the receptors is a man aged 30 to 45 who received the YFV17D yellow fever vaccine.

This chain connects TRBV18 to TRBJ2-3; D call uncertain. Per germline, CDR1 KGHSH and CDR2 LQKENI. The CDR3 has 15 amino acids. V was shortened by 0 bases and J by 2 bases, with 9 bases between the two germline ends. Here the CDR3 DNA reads TGTGCCAGCTCACCACCGTTGGTGAACACAGATACGCAGTATTTT. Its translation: CASSPPLVNTDTQYF.

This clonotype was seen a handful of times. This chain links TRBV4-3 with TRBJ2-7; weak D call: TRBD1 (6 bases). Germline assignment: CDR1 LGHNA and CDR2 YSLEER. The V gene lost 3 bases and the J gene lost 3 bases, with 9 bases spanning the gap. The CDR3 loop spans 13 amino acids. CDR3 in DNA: TGCGCCAGCAGCCAGCAGGGGTACTACGAGCAGTACTTC. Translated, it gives CASSQQGYYEQYF.